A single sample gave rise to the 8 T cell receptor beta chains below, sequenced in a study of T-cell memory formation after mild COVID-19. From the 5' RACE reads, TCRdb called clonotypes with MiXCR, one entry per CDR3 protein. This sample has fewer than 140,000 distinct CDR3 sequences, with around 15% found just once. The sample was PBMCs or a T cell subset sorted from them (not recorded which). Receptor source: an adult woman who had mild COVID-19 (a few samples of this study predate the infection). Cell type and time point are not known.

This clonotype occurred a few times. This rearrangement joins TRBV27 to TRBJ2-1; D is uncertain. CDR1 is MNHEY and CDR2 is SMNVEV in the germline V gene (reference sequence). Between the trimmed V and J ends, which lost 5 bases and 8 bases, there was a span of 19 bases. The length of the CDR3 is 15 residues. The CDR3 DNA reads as TGTGCCAGCAGTCTCACAGAGACGATTATCGATGAGCAGTTCTTC. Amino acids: CASSLTETIIDEQFF.

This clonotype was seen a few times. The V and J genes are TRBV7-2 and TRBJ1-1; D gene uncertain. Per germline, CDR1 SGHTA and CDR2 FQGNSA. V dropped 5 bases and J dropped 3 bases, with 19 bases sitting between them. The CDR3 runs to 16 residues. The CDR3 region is CASSPSWVLGDTEAFF. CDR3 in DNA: TGTGCCAGCAGCCCATCTTGGGTCCTAGGCGACACTGAAGCTTTCTTT.

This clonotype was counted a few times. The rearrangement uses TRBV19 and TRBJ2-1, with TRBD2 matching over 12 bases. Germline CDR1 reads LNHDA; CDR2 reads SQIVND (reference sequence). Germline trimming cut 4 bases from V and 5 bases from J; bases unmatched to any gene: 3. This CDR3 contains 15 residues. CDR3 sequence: CASSTTSGSHNEQFF. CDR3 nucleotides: TGTGCCAGTAGTACGACTAGCGGGAGCCACAATGAGCAGTTCTTC.

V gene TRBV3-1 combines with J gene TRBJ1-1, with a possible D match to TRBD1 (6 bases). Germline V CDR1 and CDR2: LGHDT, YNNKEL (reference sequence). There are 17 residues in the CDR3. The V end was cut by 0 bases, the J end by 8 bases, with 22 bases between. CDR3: CASSQDVAGHSFAEAFF. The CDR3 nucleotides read TGTGCCAGCAGCCAAGATGTAGCGGGACACTCCTTTGCCGAAGCTTTCTTT.

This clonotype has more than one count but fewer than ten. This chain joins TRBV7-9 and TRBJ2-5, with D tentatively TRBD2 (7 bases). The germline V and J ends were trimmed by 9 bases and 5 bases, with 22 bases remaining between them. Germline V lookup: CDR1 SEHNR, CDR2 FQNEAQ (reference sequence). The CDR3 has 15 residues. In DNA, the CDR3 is TGTGCCAGAAGCCCTGGTGGGGGGGCCTTGGAGACCCAGTACTTC. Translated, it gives CARSPGGGALETQYF.

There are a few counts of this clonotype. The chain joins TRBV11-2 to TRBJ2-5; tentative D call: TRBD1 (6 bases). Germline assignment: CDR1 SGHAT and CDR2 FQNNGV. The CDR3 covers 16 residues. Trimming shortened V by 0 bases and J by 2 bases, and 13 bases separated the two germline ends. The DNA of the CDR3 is TGTGCCAGCAGCTTAGACCGACAGAGGGGGCAAGAGACCCAGTACTTC. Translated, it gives CASSLDRQRGQETQYF.

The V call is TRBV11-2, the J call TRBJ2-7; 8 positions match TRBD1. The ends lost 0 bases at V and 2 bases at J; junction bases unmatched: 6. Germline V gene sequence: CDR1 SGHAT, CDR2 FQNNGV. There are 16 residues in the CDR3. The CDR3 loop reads CASSLDQTGVPYEQYF. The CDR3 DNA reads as TGTGCCAGCAGCTTAGATCAGACAGGGGTCCCCTACGAGCAGTACTTC. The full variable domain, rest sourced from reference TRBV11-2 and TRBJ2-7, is EAGVAQSPRYKIIEKRQSVAFWCNPISGHATLYWYQQILGQGPKLLIQFQNNGVVDDSQLPKDRFSAERLKGVDSTLKIQPAKLEDSAVYLCASSLDQTGVPYEQYFGPGTRLTVT.

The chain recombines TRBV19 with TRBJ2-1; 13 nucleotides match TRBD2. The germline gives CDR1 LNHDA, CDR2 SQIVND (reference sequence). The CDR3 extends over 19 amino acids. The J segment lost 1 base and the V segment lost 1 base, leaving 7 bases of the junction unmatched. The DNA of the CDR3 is TGTGCCAGTAGTATAGGGGCCGGACTAGCGGGAGATTCCTACAATGAGCAGTTCTTC. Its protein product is CASSIGAGLAGDSYNEQFF.